The rows below give T cell receptor beta chains drawn from one sample of a study of blood T cell repertoires in COVID-19. Profiled with immunoSEQ multiplex PCR; TCRdb holds only in-frame clones, not every one. This table has roughly 130,000 clones, roughly 83% appearing once. The sequenced material came from peripheral blood. The receptors were sampled from a woman in her 70s with COVID-19, enrolled during active disease. The CDR3 runs from the conserved cysteine through the conserved F or W. A D gene is named only where the DNA matches it firmly. Only some rows state a clone size, as once, few, many or a class for expanded clones.

D gene,J gene,V gene,clone size,CDR3 protein,CDR3 DNA
NA,TRBJ1-3,TRBV4-2,NA,CASSQGSSGLGNTIYF,TGTGCCAGCAGCCAAGGTAGTTCGGGTTTAGGAAACACCATATATTTT
TRBD1,TRBJ1-1,TRBV3-1/TRBV3-2,few,CASSQALQGLAAFF,TGTGCCAGCAGCCAGGCCCTACAGGGGTTGGCGGCTTTCTTT
NA,TRBJ2-7,TRBV6-2/TRBV6-3,NA,CASSPPLIYEQYF,TGTGCCAGCAGCCCCCCTTTAATCTACGAGCAGTACTTC
NA,TRBJ1-5,TRBV4-2,NA,CASSQEADGNQPQHF,TGTGCCAGCAGCCAAGAAGCTGATGGTAATCAGCCCCAGCATTTT
NA,TRBJ2-5,TRBV5-1,NA,CASSPQGGGETQYF,TGCGCCAGCAGCCCACAGGGTGGGGGAGAGACCCAGTACTTC
NA,TRBJ1-2,TRBV5-6,NA,CASSSAQGEGYTF,TGTGCCAGCAGCTCGGCACAGGGCGAGGGCTACACCTTC
NA,TRBJ1-1,TRBV25-1,many,CASSELDGQTEAFF,TGTGCCAGCAGTGAATTAGATGGGCAGACTGAAGCTTTCTTT
TRBD1,TRBJ1-6,TRBV3-1/TRBV3-2,NA,CASTLGQGATFSPLHF,TGTGCCAGCACCCTGGGACAGGGGGCAACTTTTTCGCCCCTCCACTTT
NA,TRBJ1-2,TRBV19,few,CASRQGVNYGYTF,TGTGCCAGTAGGCAGGGTGTCAACTATGGCTACACCTTC
TRBD1,TRBJ1-1,TRBV7-3,NA,CASSSDGTGRGTEAFF,TGTGCCAGCAGTTCCGACGGGACAGGTAGGGGTACTGAAGCTTTCTTT
NA,TRBJ2-3,TRBV11-3,NA,CASAVGGADTQYF,TGTGCCAGCGCCGTGGGGGGAGCAGATACGCAGTATTTT
TRBD1,TRBJ2-2,TRBV5-1,NA,CASSWDRVTGELFF,TGCGCCAGCAGCTGGGACAGGGTCACCGGGGAGCTGTTTTTT
NA,TRBJ1-1,TRBV10-2,NA,CASIRGLDANTEAFF,TGCGCCAGCATCCGGGGTTTGGACGCAAACACTGAAGCTTTCTTT
TRBD1,TRBJ2-6,TRBV19,once,CASSRGQMISGANVLTF,TGTGCCAGTAGTAGGGGACAGATGATCTCTGGGGCCAACGTCCTGACTTTC
NA,TRBJ1-2,TRBV5-1,few,CASSEMDGHYGYTF,TGCGCCAGCAGCGAAATGGACGGACATTATGGCTACACCTTC
NA,TRBJ1-1,TRBV19,NA,CASNLQGNTEAFF,TGTGCCAGTAACTTACAGGGGAACACTGAAGCTTTCTTT
TRBD1,TRBJ1-6,TRBV5-1,NA,CASSWGQGNSPLHF,TGCGCCAGCAGCTGGGGACAGGGTAATTCACCCCTCCACTTT
NA,TRBJ1-2,TRBV16,NA,CASSQLPPGYTF,TGTGCCAGCAGCCAACTCCCCCCCGGCTACACCTTC
TRBD2,TRBJ2-4,TRBV3-1/TRBV3-2,NA,CASSPGTTAPIAKNIQYF,TGTGCCAGCAGCCCTGGGACTACAGCTCCGATAGCCAAAAACATTCAGTACTTC
NA,TRBJ1-2,TRBV6-1,NA,CASSEQGSYGYTF,TGTGCCAGCAGTGAGCAGGGTTCTTATGGCTACACCTTC